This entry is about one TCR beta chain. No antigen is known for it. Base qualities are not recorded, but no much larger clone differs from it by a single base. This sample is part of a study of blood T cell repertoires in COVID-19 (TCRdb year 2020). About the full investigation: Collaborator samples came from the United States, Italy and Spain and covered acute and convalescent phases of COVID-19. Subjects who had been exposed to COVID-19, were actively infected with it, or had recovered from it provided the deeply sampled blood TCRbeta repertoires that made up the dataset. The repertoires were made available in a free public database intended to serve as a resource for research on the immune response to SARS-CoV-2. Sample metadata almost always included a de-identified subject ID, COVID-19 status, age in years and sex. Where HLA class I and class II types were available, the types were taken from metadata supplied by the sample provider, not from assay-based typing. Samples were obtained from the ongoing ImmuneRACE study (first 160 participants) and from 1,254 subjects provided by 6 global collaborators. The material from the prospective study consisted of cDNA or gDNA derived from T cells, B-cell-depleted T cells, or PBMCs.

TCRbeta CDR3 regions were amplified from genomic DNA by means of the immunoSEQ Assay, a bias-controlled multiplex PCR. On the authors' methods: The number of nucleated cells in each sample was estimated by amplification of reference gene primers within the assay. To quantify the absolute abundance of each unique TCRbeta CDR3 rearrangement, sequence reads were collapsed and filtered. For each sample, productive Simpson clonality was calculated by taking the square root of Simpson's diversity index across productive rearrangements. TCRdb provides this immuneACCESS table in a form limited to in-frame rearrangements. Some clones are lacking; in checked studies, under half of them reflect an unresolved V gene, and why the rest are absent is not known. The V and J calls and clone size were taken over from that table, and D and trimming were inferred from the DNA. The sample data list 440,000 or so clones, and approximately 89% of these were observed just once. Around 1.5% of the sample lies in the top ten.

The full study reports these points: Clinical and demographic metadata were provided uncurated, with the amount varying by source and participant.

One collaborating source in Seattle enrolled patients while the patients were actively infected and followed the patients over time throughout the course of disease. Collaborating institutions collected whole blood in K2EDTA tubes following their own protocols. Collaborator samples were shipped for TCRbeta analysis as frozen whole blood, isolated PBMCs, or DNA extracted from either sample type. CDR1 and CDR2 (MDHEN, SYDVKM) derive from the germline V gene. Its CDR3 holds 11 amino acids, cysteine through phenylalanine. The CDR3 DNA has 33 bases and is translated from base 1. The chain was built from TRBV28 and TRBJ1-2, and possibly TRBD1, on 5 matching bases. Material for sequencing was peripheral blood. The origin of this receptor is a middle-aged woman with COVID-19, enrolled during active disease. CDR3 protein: CVGKGSGGYTF. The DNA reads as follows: TGTGTCGGTAAGGGGTCGGGCGGCTACACCTTC.